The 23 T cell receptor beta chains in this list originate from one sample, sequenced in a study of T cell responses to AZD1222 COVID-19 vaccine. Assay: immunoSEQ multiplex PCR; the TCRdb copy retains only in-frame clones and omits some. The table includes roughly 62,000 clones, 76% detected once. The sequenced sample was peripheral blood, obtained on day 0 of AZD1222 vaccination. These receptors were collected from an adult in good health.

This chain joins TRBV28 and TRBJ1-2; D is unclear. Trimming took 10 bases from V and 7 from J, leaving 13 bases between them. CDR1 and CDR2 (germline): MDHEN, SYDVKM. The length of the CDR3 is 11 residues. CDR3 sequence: CATGPRGGYTF. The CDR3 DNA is TGTGCCACCGGGCCTCGGGGTGGCTACACCTTC.

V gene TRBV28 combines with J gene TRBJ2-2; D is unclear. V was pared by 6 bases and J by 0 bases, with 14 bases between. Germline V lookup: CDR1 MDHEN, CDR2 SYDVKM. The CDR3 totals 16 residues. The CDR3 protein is CASSPDRSTNTGELFF. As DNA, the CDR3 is TGTGCCAGCAGCCCAGACCGTAGCACGAACACCGGGGAGCTGTTTTTT.

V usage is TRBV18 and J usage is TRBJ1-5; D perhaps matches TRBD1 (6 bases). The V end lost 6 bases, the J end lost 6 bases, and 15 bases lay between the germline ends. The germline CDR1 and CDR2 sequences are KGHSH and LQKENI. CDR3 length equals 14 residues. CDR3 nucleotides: TGTGCCAGCTCGTTTGACAGGAGGGGTCAGCCCCAGCATTTT. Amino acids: CASSFDRRGQPQHF.

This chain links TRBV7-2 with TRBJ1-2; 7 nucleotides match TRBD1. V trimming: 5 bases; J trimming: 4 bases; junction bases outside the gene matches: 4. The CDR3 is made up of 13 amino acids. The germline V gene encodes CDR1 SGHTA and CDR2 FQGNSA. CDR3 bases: TGTGCCAGCAGCCAACAGGGGATCTATGGCTACACCTTC. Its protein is CASSQQGIYGYTF.

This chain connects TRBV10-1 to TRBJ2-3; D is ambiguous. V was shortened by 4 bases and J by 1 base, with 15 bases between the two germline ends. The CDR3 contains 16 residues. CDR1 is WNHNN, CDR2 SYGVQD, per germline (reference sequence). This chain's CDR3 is CASSAKGSIGTDTQYF. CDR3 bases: TGCGCCAGCAGTGCCAAAGGAAGTATTGGCACAGATACGCAGTATTTT.

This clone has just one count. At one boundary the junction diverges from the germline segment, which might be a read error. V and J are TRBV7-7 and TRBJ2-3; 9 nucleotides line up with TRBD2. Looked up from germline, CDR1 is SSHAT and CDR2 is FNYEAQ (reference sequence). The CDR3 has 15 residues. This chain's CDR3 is CASSPGLARTDTQYF. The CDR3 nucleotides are TGTGCTAGCAGCCCGGGACTAGCTAGGACAGATACGCAGTATTTT.

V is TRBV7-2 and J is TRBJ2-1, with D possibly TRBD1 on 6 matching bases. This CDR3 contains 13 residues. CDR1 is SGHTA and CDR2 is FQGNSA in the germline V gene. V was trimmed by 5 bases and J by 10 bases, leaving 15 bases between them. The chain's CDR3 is CASSLDSVEEQFF. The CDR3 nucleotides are TGTGCCAGCAGCCTGGACAGCGTGGAGGAGCAGTTCTTC.

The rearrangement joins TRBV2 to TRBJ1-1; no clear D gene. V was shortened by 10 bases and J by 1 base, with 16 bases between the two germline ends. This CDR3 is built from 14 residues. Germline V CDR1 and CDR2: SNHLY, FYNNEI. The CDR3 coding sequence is TGTGCCAAGCACCGTGAAATGGAGAACACTGAAGCTTTCTTT. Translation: CAKHREMENTEAFF.

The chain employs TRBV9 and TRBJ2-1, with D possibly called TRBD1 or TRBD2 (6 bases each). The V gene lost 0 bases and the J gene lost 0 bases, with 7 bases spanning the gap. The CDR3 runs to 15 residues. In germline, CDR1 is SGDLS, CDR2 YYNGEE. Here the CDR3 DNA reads TGTGCCAGCAGCGTAGGGGGGGCCTCCTACAATGAGCAGTTCTTC. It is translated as CASSVGGASYNEQFF.

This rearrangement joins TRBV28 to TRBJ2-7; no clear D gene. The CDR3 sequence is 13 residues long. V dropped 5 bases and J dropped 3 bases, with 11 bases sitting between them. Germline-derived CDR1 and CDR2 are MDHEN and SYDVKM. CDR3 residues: CASSTDRYYEQYF. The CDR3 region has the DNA TGTGCCAGCAGTACTGACCGGTACTACGAGCAGTACTTC. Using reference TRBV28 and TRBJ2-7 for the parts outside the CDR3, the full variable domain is DVKVTQSSRYLVKRTGEKVFLECVQDMDHENMFWYRQDPGLGLRLIYFSYDVKMKEKGDIPEGYSVSREKKERFSLILESASTNQTSMYLCASSTDRYYEQYFGPGTRLTVT.

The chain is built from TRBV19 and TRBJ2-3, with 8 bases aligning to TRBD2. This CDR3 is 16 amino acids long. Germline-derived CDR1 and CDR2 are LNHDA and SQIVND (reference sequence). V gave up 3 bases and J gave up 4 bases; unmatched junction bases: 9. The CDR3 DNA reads TGTGCCAGTAGTATCCTAACGGGGGGGCCCCCAGATACGCAGTATTTT. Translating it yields CASSILTGGPPDTQYF.

The CDR3 loop is CASSIKVGVENTEAFF. CDR3 nucleotides: TGTGCCAGCAGTATTAAGGTGGGGGTGGAGAACACTGAAGCTTTCTTT. This chain uses TRBV6-6 with TRBJ1-1, with D possibly TRBD1 on 5 matching bases. V was pared by 5 bases and J by 1 base, with 17 bases between. CDR1 MNHNY and CDR2 SVGAGI come from the germline V gene (reference sequence). CDR3 size: 16 residues.

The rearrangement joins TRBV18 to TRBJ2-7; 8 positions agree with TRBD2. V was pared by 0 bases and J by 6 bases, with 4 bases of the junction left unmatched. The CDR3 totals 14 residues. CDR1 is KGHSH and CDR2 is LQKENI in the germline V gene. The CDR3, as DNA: TGTGCCAGCTCACCACCGAGTCTAGCGGGCGAGCAGTACTTC. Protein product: CASSPPSLAGEQYF.

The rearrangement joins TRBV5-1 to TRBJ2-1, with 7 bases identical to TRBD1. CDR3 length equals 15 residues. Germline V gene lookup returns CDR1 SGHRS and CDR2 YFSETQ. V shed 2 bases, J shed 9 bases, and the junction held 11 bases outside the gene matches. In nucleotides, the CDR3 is TGCGCCAGCAGCTTCCGACAGGGTGGGACAACTGAGCAGTTCTTC. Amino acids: CASSFRQGGTTEQFF.

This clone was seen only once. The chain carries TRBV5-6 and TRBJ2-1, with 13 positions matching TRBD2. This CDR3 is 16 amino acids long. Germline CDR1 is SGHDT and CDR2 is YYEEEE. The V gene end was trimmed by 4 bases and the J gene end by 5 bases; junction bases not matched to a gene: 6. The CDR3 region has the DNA TGTGCCAGCAGCCCACTAGCGGGGGGGCCCGACAATGAGCAGTTCTTC. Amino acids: CASSPLAGGPDNEQFF.

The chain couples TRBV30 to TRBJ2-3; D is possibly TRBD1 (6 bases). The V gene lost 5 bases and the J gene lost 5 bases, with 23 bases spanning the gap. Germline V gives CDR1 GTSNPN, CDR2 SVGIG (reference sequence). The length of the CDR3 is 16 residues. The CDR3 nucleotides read TGTGCCTGGGGGCGCGGACAGTCGTTTCGTCTAGATACGCAGTATTTT. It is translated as CAWGRGQSFRLDTQYF. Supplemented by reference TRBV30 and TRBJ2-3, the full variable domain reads SQTIHQWPATLVQPVGSPLSLECTVEGTSNPNLYWYRQAAGRGLQLLFYSVGIGQISSEVPQNLSASRPQDRQFILSSKKLLLSDSGFYLCAWGRGQSFRLDTQYFGPGTRLTVL.

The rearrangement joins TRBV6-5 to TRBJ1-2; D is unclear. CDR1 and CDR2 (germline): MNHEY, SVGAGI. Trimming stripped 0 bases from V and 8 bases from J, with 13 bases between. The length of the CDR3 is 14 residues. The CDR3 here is CASSYSVDPGGYTF. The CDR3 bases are TGTGCCAGCAGTTACTCGGTGGACCCGGGAGGCTACACCTTC.

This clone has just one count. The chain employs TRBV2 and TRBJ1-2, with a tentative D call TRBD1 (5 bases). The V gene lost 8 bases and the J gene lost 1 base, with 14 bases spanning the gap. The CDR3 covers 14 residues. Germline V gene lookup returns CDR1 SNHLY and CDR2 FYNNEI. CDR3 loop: CASVGDDSNYGYTF. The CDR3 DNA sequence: TGTGCCAGCGTAGGCGATGACAGTAACTATGGCTACACCTTC.

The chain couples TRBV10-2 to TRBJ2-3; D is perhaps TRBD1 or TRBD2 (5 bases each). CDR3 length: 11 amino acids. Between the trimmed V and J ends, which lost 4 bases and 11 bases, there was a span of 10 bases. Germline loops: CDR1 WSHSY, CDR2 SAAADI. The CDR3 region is CASSVGVWQYF. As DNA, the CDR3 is TGCGCCAGCAGTGTGGGGGTCTGGCAGTATTTT.

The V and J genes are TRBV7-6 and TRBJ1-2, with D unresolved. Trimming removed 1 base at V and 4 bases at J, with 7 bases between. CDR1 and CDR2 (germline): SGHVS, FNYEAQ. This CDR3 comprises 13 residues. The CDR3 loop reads CASSLVSSYGYTF. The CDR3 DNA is TGTGCCAGCAGCTTAGTATCCAGCTATGGCTACACCTTC.

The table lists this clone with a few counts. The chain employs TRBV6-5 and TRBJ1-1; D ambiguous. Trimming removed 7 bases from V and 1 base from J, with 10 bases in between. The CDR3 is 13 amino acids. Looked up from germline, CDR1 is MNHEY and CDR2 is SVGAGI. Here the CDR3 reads CASTLAPNTEAFF. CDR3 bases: TGTGCCAGCACCTTGGCGCCGAACACTGAAGCTTTCTTT.

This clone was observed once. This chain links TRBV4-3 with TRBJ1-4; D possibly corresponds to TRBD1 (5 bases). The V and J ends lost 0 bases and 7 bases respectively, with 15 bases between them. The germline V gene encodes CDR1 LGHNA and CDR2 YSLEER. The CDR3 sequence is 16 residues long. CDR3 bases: TGCGCCAGCAGCCAAGATTTTAGCGGGGGGTTTGAAAAACTGTTTTTT. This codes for CASSQDFSGGFEKLFF.

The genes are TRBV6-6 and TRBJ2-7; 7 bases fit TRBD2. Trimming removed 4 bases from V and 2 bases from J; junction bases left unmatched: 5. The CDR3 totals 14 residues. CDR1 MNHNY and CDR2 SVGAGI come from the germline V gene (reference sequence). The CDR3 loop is CASSSVGGAYEQYF. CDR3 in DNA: TGTGCCAGCAGTTCAGTTGGGGGGGCCTACGAGCAGTACTTC.